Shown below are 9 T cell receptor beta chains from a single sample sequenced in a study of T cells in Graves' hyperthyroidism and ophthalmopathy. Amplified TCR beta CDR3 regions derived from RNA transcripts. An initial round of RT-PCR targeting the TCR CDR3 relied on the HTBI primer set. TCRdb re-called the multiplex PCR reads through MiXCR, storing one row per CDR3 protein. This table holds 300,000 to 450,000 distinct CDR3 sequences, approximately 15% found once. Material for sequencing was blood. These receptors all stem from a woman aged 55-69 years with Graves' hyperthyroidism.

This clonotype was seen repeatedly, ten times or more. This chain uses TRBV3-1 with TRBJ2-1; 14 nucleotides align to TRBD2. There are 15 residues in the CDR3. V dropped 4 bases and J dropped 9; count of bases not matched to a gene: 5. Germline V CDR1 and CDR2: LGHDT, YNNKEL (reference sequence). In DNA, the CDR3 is TGTGCCAGCAGCCTGGGACTAGCGGGAGAAGGTGAGCAGTTCTTC. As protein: CASSLGLAGEGEQFF.

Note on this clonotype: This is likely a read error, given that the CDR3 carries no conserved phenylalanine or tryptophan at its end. The CDR3 DNA sequence: TGTGCCAGCAGCTTACAGGGGGGAGGTACTGAAGCTTTCCTT. It encodes CASSLQGGGTEAFL. V is TRBV7-9 and J is TRBJ1-1, with 7 bases matching TRBD1. Germline CDR1 is SEHNR and CDR2 is FQNEAQ (reference sequence). V gave up 2 bases and J gave up 5 bases; unmatched junction bases: 5. The CDR3 loop spans 14 amino acids.

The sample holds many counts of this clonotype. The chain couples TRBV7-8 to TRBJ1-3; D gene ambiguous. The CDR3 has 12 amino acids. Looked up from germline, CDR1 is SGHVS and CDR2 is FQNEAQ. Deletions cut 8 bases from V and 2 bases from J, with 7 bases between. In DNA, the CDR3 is TGTGCCAGCCGAGACCCTGGAAACACCATATATTTT. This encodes CASRDPGNTIYF.

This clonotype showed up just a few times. The CDR3 DNA reads TGTGCCAGCAGCCCTAGATGGGATGTCTCCTACAATGAGCAGTTCTTC. It encodes CASSPRWDVSYNEQFF. The gene calls are TRBV7-9 and TRBJ2-1; D is unresolved. V gave up 5 bases and J gave up 0 bases, with 14 bases separating them. This CDR3 has 16 residues. The germline CDR1 and CDR2 sequences are SEHNR and FQNEAQ (reference sequence). Together with reference TRBV7-9 and TRBJ2-1, the CDR3 gives the full variable domain: DTGVSQNPRHKITKRGQNVTFRCDPISEHNRLYWYRQTLGQGPEFLTYFQNEAQLEKSRLLSDRFSAERPKGSFSTLEIQRTEQGDSAMYLCASSPRWDVSYNEQFFGPGTRLTVL.

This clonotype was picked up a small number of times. CDR3 loop: CSAGRDLNEQFF. CDR3 bases: TGCAGTGCTGGACGGGACCTCAATGAGCAGTTCTTC. The chain employs TRBV20-1 and TRBJ2-1; tentatively, D is TRBD1 or TRBD2 (5 bases each). Trimming pared 5 bases from V and 6 bases from J, leaving 11 bases between. The CDR3 sequence is 12 residues long. Germline CDR1 reads DFQATT; CDR2 reads SNEGSKA (reference sequence).

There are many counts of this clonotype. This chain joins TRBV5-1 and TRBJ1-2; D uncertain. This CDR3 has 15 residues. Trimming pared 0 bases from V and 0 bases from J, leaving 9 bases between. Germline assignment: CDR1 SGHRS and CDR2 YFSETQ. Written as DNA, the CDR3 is TGCGCCAGCAGCTTGGCGGTGGGCACTAACTATGGCTACACCTTC. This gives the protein CASSLAVGTNYGYTF.

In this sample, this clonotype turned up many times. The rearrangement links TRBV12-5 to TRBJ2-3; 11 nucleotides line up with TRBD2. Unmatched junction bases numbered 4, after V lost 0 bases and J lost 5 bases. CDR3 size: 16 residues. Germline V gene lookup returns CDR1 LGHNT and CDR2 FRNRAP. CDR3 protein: CASGLVGLAGGDTQYF. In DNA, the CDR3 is TGTGCTAGTGGTTTGGTTGGACTAGCGGGTGGAGATACGCAGTATTTT.

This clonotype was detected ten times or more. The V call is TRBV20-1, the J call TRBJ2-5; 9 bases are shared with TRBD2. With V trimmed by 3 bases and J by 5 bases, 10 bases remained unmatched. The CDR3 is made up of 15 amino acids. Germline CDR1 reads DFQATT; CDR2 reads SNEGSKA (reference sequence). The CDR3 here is CSARGILAGDETQYF. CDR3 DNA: TGCAGTGCTAGGGGGATTTTAGCGGGAGATGAGACCCAGTACTTC.

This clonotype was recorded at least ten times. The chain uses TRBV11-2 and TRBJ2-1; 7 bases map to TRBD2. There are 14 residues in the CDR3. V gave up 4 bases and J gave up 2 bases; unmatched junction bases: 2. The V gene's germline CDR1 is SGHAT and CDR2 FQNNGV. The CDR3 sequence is CASSSGLAYNEQFF. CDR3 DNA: TGTGCCAGCAGCTCCGGACTAGCCTACAATGAGCAGTTCTTC.